This is a list of T cell receptor beta chains from one sample in a study of beta chain features in type 1 diabetes. Repertoires were generated with immunoSEQ multiplex PCR, while TCRdb's copy carries only in-frame clones and drops some. The sample lists more than 95,000 clones, 17% seen once, with 2.6% in the top ten. The sequenced sample was central memory CD4+ T cells from blood. These TCRs come from a man aged 18 to 35 with type 1 diabetes. Both conserved end residues are part of each CDR3. A D gene is named only where the DNA matches it firmly. A clone size is listed for some rows: how often the clone was seen (once, few, many), or a class if it is expanded.

J gene: TRBJ2-3
D gene: .
clone size: .
V gene: TRBV9
CDR3 protein: CASSVSPGGTDTQYF
CDR3 DNA: TGTGCCAGCAGCGTCAGCCCAGGGGGCACAGATACGCAGTATTTT

J gene: TRBJ2-7
D gene: TRBD1
clone size: .
V gene: TRBV18
CDR3 protein: CASSPLGQDEQYF
CDR3 DNA: TGTGCCAGCTCACCCCTCGGACAGGACGAGCAGTACTTC

J gene: TRBJ2-7
D gene: TRBD2
clone size: .
V gene: TRBV30
CDR3 protein: CAWSGTSGPYEQYF
CDR3 DNA: TGTGCCTGGTCCGGGACTAGCGGGCCCTACGAGCAGTACTTC

J gene: TRBJ2-7
D gene: .
clone size: few
V gene: TRBV5-1
CDR3 protein: CASKRSGYEQYF
CDR3 DNA: TGCGCCAGCAAGCGGTCAGGCTACGAGCAGTACTTC

J gene: TRBJ2-1
D gene: .
clone size: many
V gene: TRBV9
CDR3 protein: CASSVAFSGLYNEQFF
CDR3 DNA: TGTGCCAGCAGCGTAGCTTTCTCTGGACTGTACAATGAGCAGTTCTTC

J gene: TRBJ1-1
D gene: .
clone size: .
V gene: TRBV5-1
CDR3 protein: CASSLRPGTENTEAFF
CDR3 DNA: TGCGCCAGCAGCCTCCGACCTGGGACTGAGAACACTGAAGCTTTCTTT

J gene: TRBJ1-3
D gene: TRBD1
clone size: .
V gene: TRBV30
CDR3 protein: CAWSNTGEGNTIYF
CDR3 DNA: TGTGCCTGGAGCAATACAGGGGAAGGAAACACCATATATTTT

J gene: TRBJ2-7
D gene: .
clone size: .
V gene: TRBV27
CDR3 protein: CASSLINSYEQYF
CDR3 DNA: TGTGCCAGCAGTTTGATTAACTCCTACGAGCAGTACTTC

J gene: TRBJ2-1
D gene: TRBD2
clone size: .
V gene: TRBV30
CDR3 protein: CAWRRGSSYNEQFF
CDR3 DNA: TGTGCCTGGAGGCGCGGGAGCTCCTACAATGAGCAGTTCTTC

J gene: TRBJ2-1
D gene: TRBD2
clone size: .
V gene: TRBV7-3
CDR3 protein: CASSRAVASGYNEQFF
CDR3 DNA: TGTGCCAGCAGCCGCGCGGTGGCTAGCGGTTACAATGAGCAGTTCTTC

J gene: TRBJ2-5
D gene: TRBD2
clone size: .
V gene: TRBV5-1
CDR3 protein: CASSPGTSGQETQYF
CDR3 DNA: TGCGCCAGCAGTCCCGGGACTAGCGGTCAAGAGACCCAGTACTTC

J gene: TRBJ2-3
D gene: TRBD1
clone size: few
V gene: TRBV7-9
CDR3 protein: CASSQELEDRGVADTQYF
CDR3 DNA: TGTGCCAGCAGCCAAGAACTAGAGGACAGGGGAGTTGCAGATACGCAGTATTTT

J gene: TRBJ2-2
D gene: TRBD1
clone size: .
V gene: TRBV25-1
CDR3 protein: CASSGRDRDTGELFF
CDR3 DNA: TGTGCCAGCAGTGGCCGGGACAGGGACACCGGGGAGCTGTTTTTT

J gene: TRBJ2-5
D gene: .
clone size: .
V gene: TRBV19
CDR3 protein: CASSIQASSETQYF
CDR3 DNA: TGTGCCAGTAGTATACAGGCTTCCTCGGAGACCCAGTACTTC

J gene: TRBJ2-1
D gene: TRBD2
clone size: .
V gene: TRBV4-2
CDR3 protein: CASSQELAGGPRRNEQFF
CDR3 DNA: TGTGCCAGCAGCCAAGAACTAGCGGGAGGGCCCCGGAGGAATGAGCAGTTCTTC

J gene: TRBJ1-1
D gene: .
clone size: .
V gene: TRBV30
CDR3 protein: CAWSVSGVNTEAFF
CDR3 DNA: TGTGCCTGGAGTGTAAGCGGCGTGAACACTGAAGCTTTCTTT

J gene: TRBJ2-1
D gene: TRBD2
clone size: .
V gene: TRBV10-3
CDR3 protein: CAISLSTGTSGTAEQFF
CDR3 DNA: TGTGCCATCAGCCTATCAACTGGGACTAGCGGGACGGCTGAGCAGTTCTTC

J gene: TRBJ2-7
D gene: TRBD2
clone size: .
V gene: TRBV5-4
CDR3 protein: CASSFPTSGTSYEQYF
CDR3 DNA: TGTGCCAGCAGCTTCCCGACCAGCGGGACCTCCTACGAGCAGTACTTC

J gene: TRBJ1-1
D gene: .
clone size: .
V gene: TRBV10-2
CDR3 protein: CAGRREGQEAFF
CDR3 DNA: TGCGCCGGAAGAAGGGAGGGACAAGAAGCTTTCTTT

J gene: TRBJ2-3
D gene: .
clone size: .
V gene: TRBV23-1
CDR3 protein: CASSQSRSVDSTDTQYF
CDR3 DNA: TGCGCCAGCAGTCAATCGAGATCGGTGGATAGCACAGATACGCAGTATTTT

J gene: TRBJ1-2
D gene: .
clone size: .
V gene: TRBV2
CDR3 protein: CASSEAGRHGYTF
CDR3 DNA: TGTGCCAGCAGTGAAGCCGGACGGCATGGCTACACCTTC

J gene: TRBJ2-7
D gene: .
clone size: few
V gene: TRBV7-9
CDR3 protein: CASSFSSGYEQYF
CDR3 DNA: TGTGCCAGCAGCTTTTCTTCCGGCTACGAGCAGTACTTC

J gene: TRBJ2-7
D gene: TRBD2
clone size: .
V gene: TRBV29-1
CDR3 protein: CSVLATAGNYEQYF
CDR3 DNA: TGCAGCGTCCTCGCGACAGCGGGAAACTACGAGCAGTACTTC

J gene: TRBJ1-2
D gene: .
clone size: .
V gene: TRBV2
CDR3 protein: CASSEAWGFYTF
CDR3 DNA: TGTGCCAGCAGTGAAGCCTGGGGTTTCTACACCTTC